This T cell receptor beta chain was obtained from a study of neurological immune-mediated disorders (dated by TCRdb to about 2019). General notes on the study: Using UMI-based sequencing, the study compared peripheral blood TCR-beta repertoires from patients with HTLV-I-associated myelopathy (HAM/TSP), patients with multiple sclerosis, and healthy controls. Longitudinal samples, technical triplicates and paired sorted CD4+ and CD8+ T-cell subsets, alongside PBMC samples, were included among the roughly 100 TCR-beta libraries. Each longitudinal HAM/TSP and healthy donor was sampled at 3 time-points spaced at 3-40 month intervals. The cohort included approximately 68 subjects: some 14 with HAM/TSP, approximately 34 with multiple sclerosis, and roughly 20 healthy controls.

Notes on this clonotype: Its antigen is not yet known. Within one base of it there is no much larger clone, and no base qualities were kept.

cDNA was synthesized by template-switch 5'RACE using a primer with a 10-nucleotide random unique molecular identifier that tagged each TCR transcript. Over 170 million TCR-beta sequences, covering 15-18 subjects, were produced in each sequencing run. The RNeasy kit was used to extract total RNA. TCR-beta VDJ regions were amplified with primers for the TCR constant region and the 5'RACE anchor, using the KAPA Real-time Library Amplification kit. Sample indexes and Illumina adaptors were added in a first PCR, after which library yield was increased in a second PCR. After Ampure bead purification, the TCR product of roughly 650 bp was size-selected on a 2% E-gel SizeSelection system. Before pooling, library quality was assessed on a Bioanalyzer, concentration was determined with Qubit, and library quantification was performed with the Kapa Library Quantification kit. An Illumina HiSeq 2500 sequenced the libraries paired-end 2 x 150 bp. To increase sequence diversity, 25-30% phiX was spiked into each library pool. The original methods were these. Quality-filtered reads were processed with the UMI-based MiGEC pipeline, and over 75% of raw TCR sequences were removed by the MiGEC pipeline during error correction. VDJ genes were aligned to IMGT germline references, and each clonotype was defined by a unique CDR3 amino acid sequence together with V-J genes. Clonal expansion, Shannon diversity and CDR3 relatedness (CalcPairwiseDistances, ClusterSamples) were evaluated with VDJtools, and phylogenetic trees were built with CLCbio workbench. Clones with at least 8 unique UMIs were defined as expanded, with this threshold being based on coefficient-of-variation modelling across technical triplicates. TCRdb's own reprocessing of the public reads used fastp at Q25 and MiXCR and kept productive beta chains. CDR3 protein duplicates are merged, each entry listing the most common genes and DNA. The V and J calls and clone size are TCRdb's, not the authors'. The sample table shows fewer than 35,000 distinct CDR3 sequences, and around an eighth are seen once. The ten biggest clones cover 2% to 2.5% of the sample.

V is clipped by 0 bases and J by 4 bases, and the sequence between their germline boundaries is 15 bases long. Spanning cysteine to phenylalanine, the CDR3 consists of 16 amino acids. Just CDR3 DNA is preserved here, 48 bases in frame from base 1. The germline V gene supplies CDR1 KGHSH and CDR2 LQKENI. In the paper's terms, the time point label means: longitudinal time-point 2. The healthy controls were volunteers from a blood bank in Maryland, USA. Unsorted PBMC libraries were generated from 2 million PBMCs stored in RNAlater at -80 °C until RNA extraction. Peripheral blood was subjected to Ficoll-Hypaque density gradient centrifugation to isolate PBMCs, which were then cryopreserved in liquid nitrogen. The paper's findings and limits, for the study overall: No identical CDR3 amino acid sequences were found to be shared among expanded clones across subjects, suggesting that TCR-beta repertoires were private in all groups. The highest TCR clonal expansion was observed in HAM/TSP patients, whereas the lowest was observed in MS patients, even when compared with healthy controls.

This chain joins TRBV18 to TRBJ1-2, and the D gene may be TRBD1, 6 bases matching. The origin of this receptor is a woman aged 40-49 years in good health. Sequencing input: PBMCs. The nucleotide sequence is TGTGCCAGCTCACCACCGGCAGGGGCCCCACGCTATGGCTACACCTTC. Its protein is CASSPPAGAPRYGYTF.